The present T cell receptor beta chain was sequenced within a study of a mutant IDH1 vaccine in newly diagnosed glioma. Study overall: In some groups vaccination began 4-6 weeks post-radiotherapy; others received it with temozolomide. Prior therapy was radiotherapy, temozolomide, or both; most received both.

Time point indicated: week 11, during vaccination. In the vaccine, a single dose held 300 ug of the mutant IDH1 20-mer peptide, along with topical imiquimod. Donor diagnoses consisted of new WHO grade 3 or 4 IDH1-mutant, ATRX-lost astrocytomas. Germline CDR1 LNHDA, CDR2 SQIVND (reference sequence). The CDR3 spans 13 residues. Trimming took 5 bases from V and 8 from J, leaving 15 bases between them. About this clone itself: No antigen is known for it.

Profiling relied on immunoSEQ multiplex PCR, and the TCRdb table lists in-frame clones only, not all of them. Among tens of thousands of clones listed, 75% to 90% were seen once. General observations from the study: Vaccine-induced immune responses were detected in about 95% of patients.

The V gene is TRBV19, the J gene TRBJ1-1; D unresolved. Source: PBMCs, taken from a glioma patient whose treatment included an IDH1 peptide vaccine. This sequence originates from a man aged 50 or older with glioma. The CDR3 reads CASSYPGELEAFF. For the CDR3, the DNA is TGTGCCAGTAGTTACCCCGGGGAGCTAGAAGCTTTCTTT.